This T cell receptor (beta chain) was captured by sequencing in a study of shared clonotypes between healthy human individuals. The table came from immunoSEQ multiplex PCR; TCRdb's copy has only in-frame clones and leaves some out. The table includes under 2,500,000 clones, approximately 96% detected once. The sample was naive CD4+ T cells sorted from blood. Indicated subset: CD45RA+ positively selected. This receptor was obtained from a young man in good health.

In DNA, the CDR3 is TGTGCCAGCAGCTTAGACAGGGGGACAGATACGCAGTATTTT. It yields the protein CASSLDRGTDTQYF. V and J are TRBV5-5 and TRBJ2-3; 9 bases map to TRBD1. This CDR3 is built from 14 residues. Germline V lookup: CDR1 SGHKS, CDR2 YYEKEE (reference sequence). After removal of 2 bases from V and 3 bases from J, the junction contained 1 base not matched to a gene. The full variable domain, its missing parts supplied by reference TRBV5-5 and TRBJ2-3, is DAGVTQSPTHLIKTRGQQVTLRCSPISGHKSVSWYQQVLGQGPQFIFQYYEKEERGRGNFPDRFSARQFPNYSSELNVNALLLGDSALYLCASSLDRGTDTQYFGPGTRLTVL.